The 2 T cell receptor beta chains listed next were all sequenced from one sample in a study of blood T cell repertoires in COVID-19. Measured with immunoSEQ multiplex PCR; TCRdb has only the in-frame clones, and not every one. The sample has about 140,000 clones; around 81% are singletons. Input material: peripheral blood. The receptors were gathered from a human donor in a cohort sampled during active COVID-19.

This rearrangement joins TRBV6-1 to TRBJ2-7; D remains ambiguous. The V gene's germline CDR1 is MNHNS and CDR2 SASEGT. Trimming cost V 2 bases and J 2 bases, with 13 bases left between them. This CDR3 region has 15 residues. CDR3 protein: CASSESPRSPYEQYF. The CDR3, as DNA: TGTGCCAGCAGTGAATCCCCGAGAAGCCCCTACGAGCAGTACTTC.

The chain combines TRBV2 with TRBJ2-7; perhaps TRBD2 as D (6 bases). This CDR3 has 10 amino acids. In germline, CDR1 is SNHLY, CDR2 FYNNEI. V lost 3 bases and J 9 bases, leaving 6 bases between the germline ends. CDR3 in amino acids: CASSDGGQYF. The CDR3, as DNA: TGTGCCAGCAGTGACGGGGGGCAGTACTTC.